This T cell receptor (beta chain) was identified in a study of PD-1 blockade in classical Hodgkin lymphoma. General study findings and limits: By C4D1 there was a significant rise in CD4+ TCR diversity but not in CD8+ TCR diversity.

The CDR3 sequence is 15 residues long. The V gene lost 0 bases and the J gene lost 5 bases, with 13 bases spanning the gap. Germline V gene lookup returns CDR1 MNHEY and CDR2 SMNVEV (reference sequence). Regarding this clone: The antigen remains unidentified.

Every patient experienced relapse after autologous stem cell transplantation, and brentuximab vedotin exposure varied. Some clones are missing from TCRdb's copy, which holds only in-frame ones; the method was immunoSEQ multiplex PCR. The table shows tens of thousands of clones, with roughly 89% occurring only once. The chain has TRBV27 and TRBJ2-5, with TRBD2 as a possible D gene (7 bases). The material sequenced was peripheral blood mononuclear cells (PBMCs), taken before the second cycle of nivolumab. The source of this sequence is a human donor with classical Hodgkin lymphoma. CDR3 bases: TGTGCCAGCAGTTTATCTTCGGGGGGCGTGGAGACCCAGTACTTC. It yields the protein CASSLSSGGVETQYF.